This T cell receptor beta chain emerged from a study of shared clonotypes between healthy human individuals. What was sequenced on ten immunoSEQ deep assay plates was unsorted PBMC DNA. The table came from immunoSEQ multiplex PCR; TCRdb's copy has only in-frame clones and leaves some out. Among approximately 510,000 clones listed, 79% were seen once. Healthy HIV-negative adults with no recent acute infections or vaccinations were recruited as donors. Sequences were obtained from PBMCs. The sequence was obtained from a woman aged 40 to 49 in good health. Some clones in this sample may be carry-over from other donors' samples.

CDR3 sequence reads: CASRRRAGEQYF. For the CDR3, the DNA is TGCGCCAGCAGGCGGAGGGCCGGAGAGCAGTACTTC. The V call is TRBV10-2, the J call TRBJ2-7; D perhaps matches TRBD2 (6 bases). Trimming took off 6 bases at V and 7 bases at J, with 13 bases between the two ends. The CDR3 has 12 residues. Germline CDR1 is WSHSY and CDR2 is SAAADI.